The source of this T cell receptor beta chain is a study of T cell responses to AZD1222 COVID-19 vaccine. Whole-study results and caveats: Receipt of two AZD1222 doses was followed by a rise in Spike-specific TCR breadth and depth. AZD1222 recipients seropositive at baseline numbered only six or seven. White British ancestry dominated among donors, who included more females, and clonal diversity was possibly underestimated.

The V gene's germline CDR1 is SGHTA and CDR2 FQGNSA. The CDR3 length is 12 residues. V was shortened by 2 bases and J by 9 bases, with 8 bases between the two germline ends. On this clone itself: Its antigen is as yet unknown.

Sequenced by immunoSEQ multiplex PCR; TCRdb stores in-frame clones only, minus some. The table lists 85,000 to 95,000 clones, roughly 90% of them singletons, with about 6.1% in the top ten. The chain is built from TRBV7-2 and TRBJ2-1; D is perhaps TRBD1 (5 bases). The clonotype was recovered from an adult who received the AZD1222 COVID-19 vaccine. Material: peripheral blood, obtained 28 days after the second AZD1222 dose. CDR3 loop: CASSLRGREQFF. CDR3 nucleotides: TGTGCCAGCAGCTTAAGGGGTCGTGAGCAGTTCTTC.